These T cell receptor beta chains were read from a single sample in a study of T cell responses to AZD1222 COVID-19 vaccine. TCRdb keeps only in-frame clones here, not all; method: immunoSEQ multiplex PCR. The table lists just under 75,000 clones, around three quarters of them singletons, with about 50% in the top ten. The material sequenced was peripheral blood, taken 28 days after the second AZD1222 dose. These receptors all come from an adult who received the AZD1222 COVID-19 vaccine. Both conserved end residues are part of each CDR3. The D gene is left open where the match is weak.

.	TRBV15	CATSRDASLSSYNEQFF
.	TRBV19	CASSLQGLPANTGELFF
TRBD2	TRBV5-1	CASSLTSGRTDTQYF
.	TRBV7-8	CASSFTRVNEQFF
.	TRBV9	CASSVAALSGNTIYF
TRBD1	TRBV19	CASSLTGASNSPLHF
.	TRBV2	CASSELGTEQFF
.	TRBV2	CASSLQGRGIGYNEQFF
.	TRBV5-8	CASSLFGAGQETQYF
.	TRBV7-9	CASSTGNQETQYF
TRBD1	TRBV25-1	CASSAGTGYEKLFF
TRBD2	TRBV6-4	CASDPGLAGKRSSYEQYF
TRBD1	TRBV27	CASSKQGSNQPQHF
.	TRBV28	CASVTQAGPQHF
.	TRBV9	CASSVDWNNEQFF
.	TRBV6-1	CASSEEVGYGLAGRIETQYF
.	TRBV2	CASSEVVDQTDTQYF
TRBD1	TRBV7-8	CASSLGTGGAGNTIYF
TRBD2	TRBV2	CASSEAGIAGISTDTQYF
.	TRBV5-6	CASSFGGGGGEQYF
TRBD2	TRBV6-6	CASSRTSGSAETQYF
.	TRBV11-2	CASSLLGDTDTQYF
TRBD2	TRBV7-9	CASSDTSGGAEGETQYF